This TCR beta chain comes out of a study of beta chain features in type 1 diabetes listed by TCRdb under 2018. Study-level background: Mean age, gender distribution, total cell number and subset yield did not differ between patients and healthy donors. Across all samples, about 110 million sorted cells were examined, and cell number per subset correlated strongly with RNA yield. The study compared the TCRB repertoires of sorted circulating CD4+ T cell subsets in recently diagnosed type 1 diabetes patients with those in matched healthy donors. Regulatory and stem cell-like memory subsets were obtained from only 8 patients and about 8 healthy donors, while naive and central memory subsets were obtained from all 30 or so donors. The research as a whole found: Because cDNA was sequenced instead of genomic DNA, highly expressing activated cells could be over-represented, though the groups showed no difference in activation or CD3 levels. Naive, central memory and regulatory TCRB repertoires appeared to be more similar among patients than among healthy donors. Because the HLA sub-analyses included only small numbers of individuals, any influence of HLA type on TCRB rearrangement was left unresolved. Shorter templates might have been favored by PCR, but patient and control samples were amplified and corrected together, so both groups would have been affected equally by any skew. At VDJ recombination sites, patients with type 1 diabetes made fewer insertions and deleted more nucleotides, a pattern implying thymic rearrangement abnormalities. In all four CD4+ subsets, TCRB CDR3 length was moderately but significantly shorter in type 1 diabetes patients.

CDR1 and CDR2 were assigned from the germline V gene as LGHNA and YSLEER. The CDR3 starts with the cysteine, ends with the phenylalanine, and has 13 residues. The entry retains the CDR3 DNA only, 39 bases that are in frame from base 1. Deletion took 3 bases off V and 4 bases off J, with a span of 9 bases between the germline ends. A single peripheral blood draw of around 120 mL on average was collected from each donor into heparinised tubes. Using a panel that included CD45RO, CCR7, CD25, CD127, CD95 and CD27, naive, central memory, regulatory and stem cell-like memory CD4+ T cells were sorted on a BD FACSAria II. Purity was above 98% for every sorted population. Right away, PBMCs were isolated by Lymphoprep density gradient centrifugation and were stained directly, with no culture step. So that batch effects would be minimized, each experiment stained and sorted samples in pairs, pairing one healthy donor with one patient.

The entire isolated RNA was reverse transcribed using the High Capacity cDNA Reverse Transcription Kit, and thus expressed TCRB transcripts were sequenced. Naive, central memory and regulatory T cell samples underwent deep immunoSEQ sequencing, averaging about 3.5 million total reads per sample. After sorted cells were lysed in RLT buffer, RNA was extracted with DNase-treated RNeasy Micro or Mini kits, with the choice depending on cell number. Each cell subset was processed on its own to prevent cross-contamination, while patient and healthy donor samples were processed together. Using the immunoSEQ multiplex PCR, TCRB sequences were amplified from cDNA into 87-bp fragments spanning the CDR3 region. Amplicons were sequenced on the Illumina HiSeq platform. On the study's bioinformatics: Synthetic template baselines were used to correct PCR bias computationally, reads within Hamming distance 2 were collapsed together, and singletons that could not be merged were discarded. Reads were aligned against IMGT to assign V, D and J genes, CDR3 length and insertions or deletions at six rearrangement sites. Within each subset, clonotype counts were normalized to sorted cell number, after which true diversity and Gini coefficients were computed with the tcR R package. The overlap coefficient, calculated on TCRB nucleotide sequences, was used to quantify repertoire sharing. Out-of-frame TCRB sequences from naive cells were analyzed as a proxy for the pre-selection repertoire. Drawn from immuneACCESS, this table holds only the in-frame rearrangements with V and J called that TCRdb kept. Clones are partly lost; checked studies trace under half to an unresolved V gene and leave the rest unexplained. Clonal size and the V and J genes are those of that table, whereas D and trimming came from the DNA. A total of 350,000 to 400,000 clones appear in this sample, roughly 13% of them only once. The ten largest clones add up to around 0.01% of the sample.

Regarding this clone: There is no known antigen for this receptor. No much larger clonotype is one base removed from it; base qualities were not supplied.

The rearranged segments are TRBV4-3 and TRBJ2-5; TRBD2 is possibly the D segment (6 matching bases). Material for sequencing was naive CD4+ T cells from blood. In light of the paper, this sample's cell subset or site label describes: true naive CD4+ T cells. The TCR originated in a young woman with type 1 diabetes. The CDR3 has the sequence CASSQMGGETQYF. The nucleotides read TGCGCCAGCAGCCAGATGGGGGGAGAGACCCAGTACTTC.